These 32 T cell receptor beta chains share one sample of origin, sequenced in a study of shared clonotypes between healthy human individuals. Sequencing used immunoSEQ multiplex PCR; TCRdb keeps in-frame clones, though not all of them. The sample includes some 2,500,000 clones, approximately 93% of them seen just once. The sample taken for sequencing was naive CD4+ T cells from PBMCs. Subset described: CD45RA+ positively selected. All receptors derive from a man between 18 and 35 years old in good health. Some clones in this sample may be carry-over from other donors' samples.

V and J are TRBV28 and TRBJ1-4; D is undetermined. The V end lost 6 bases, the J end lost 4 bases, and 18 bases lay between the germline ends. Germline V gene sequence: CDR1 MDHEN, CDR2 SYDVKM. The CDR3 consists of 16 residues. DNA of the CDR3: TGTGCCAGCAGGAGCATGCAATCTCTGGGTAATGAAAAACTGTTTTTT. This sequence encodes CASRSMQSLGNEKLFF.

The chain links TRBV9 to TRBJ2-7; 12 nucleotides agree with TRBD2. V dropped 3 bases and J dropped 1; count of bases not matched to a gene: 5. The CDR3 runs to 16 residues. Germline CDR1 reads SGDLS; CDR2 reads YYNGEE. CDR3 in DNA: TGTGCCAGCAGCGCGACTAGCGGGAGTCTTTCCTACGAGCAGTACTTC. This sequence encodes CASSATSGSLSYEQYF.

Concerning this clone: Other DNA variants within this sample encode the same CDR3. This chain uses TRBV27 with TRBJ2-5, with D perhaps matching TRBD2 (6 bases). The germline V gene encodes CDR1 MNHEY and CDR2 SMNVEV (reference sequence). CDR3 size: 13 residues. V lost 3 bases, J lost 5 bases, and 10 bases lay in between. The DNA of the CDR3 is TGTGCCAGCAGTTTCCTGGCGGGGGAGACCCAGTACTTC. It is translated as CASSFLAGETQYF.

The rearrangement joins TRBV6-5 to TRBJ1-2, with a possible D match to TRBD1 (5 bases). V lost 5 bases and J 0 bases, leaving 10 bases between the germline ends. Germline-derived CDR1 and CDR2 are MNHEY and SVGAGI. This CDR3 contains 14 residues. CDR3 residues: CASSPGLANYGYTF. The CDR3 bases are TGTGCCAGCAGTCCGGGACTTGCTAACTATGGCTACACCTTC.

This clone was found once. CDR3 amino acids: CASSIVGYGGNTIYF. DNA of the CDR3: TGTGCCAGTAGTATAGTGGGGTACGGCGGGAACACCATATATTTT. The chain employs TRBV19 and TRBJ1-3; D call uncertain. The CDR3 is 15 amino acids. Trimming pared 1 base from V and 7 bases from J, leaving 14 bases between. Looked up from germline, CDR1 is LNHDA and CDR2 is SQIVND (reference sequence).

CDR3 amino acids: CASSQEKAAPYNEQFF. The CDR3 DNA reads TGTGCCAGCAGCCAAGAGAAAGCGGCCCCTTACAATGAGCAGTTCTTC. The chain is built from TRBV14 and TRBJ2-1; TRBD2 might be the D (5 bases). CDR1 is SGHDN and CDR2 is FVKESK in the germline V gene. The germline V and J ends were trimmed by 0 bases and 4 bases, with 13 bases remaining between them. This CDR3 spans 16 amino acids.

The chain recombines TRBV29-1 with TRBJ2-7, with 11 nucleotides matching TRBD1. This CDR3 region has 14 residues. Germline assignment: CDR1 SQVTM and CDR2 ANQGSEA. With 3 bases clipped from V and 4 bases from J, the junction kept 5 bases outside the gene matches. CDR3 sequence (DNA): TGCAGCGTTGAGGACAGGGGGCTGGGTTACGAGCAGTACTTC. Amino acids: CSVEDRGLGYEQYF.

This clone was recorded a few times. The chain recombines TRBV5-8 with TRBJ1-1; possibly TRBD1 for D (6 bases). The CDR3 loop spans 14 amino acids. Trimming removed 0 bases at V and 5 bases at J, with 11 bases between. Germline CDR1 is SGHTS and CDR2 is YDEGEE. CDR3 bases: TGTGCCAGCAGCTTGGTAGAGGGGACAACTGAAGCTTTCTTT. It specifies CASSLVEGTTEAFF.

This clone came up once. This chain links TRBV14 with TRBJ2-2; possible D gene TRBD1, 6 bases. V was pared by 2 bases and J by 6 bases, with 13 bases between. The CDR3 runs 15 residues. Germline V CDR1 and CDR2: SGHDN, FVKESK. The CDR3 reads CASSQIGGPPGELFF. In DNA form, the CDR3 reads TGTGCCAGCAGCCAAATAGGGGGACCTCCCGGGGAGCTGTTTTTT.

The rearrangement links TRBV5-4 to TRBJ2-7; 10 bases map to TRBD1. CDR3 size: 15 residues. J gave up 6 bases and V 3 bases, and 9 bases lay outside the gene matches. Germline CDR1 SGHNT, CDR2 YYREEE (reference sequence). DNA of the CDR3: TGTGCCAGCAGCTCCTCCGGGACAGGGGTTCCCGAGCAGTACTTC. This encodes CASSSSGTGVPEQYF.

This rearrangement joins TRBV14 to TRBJ2-7; TRBD1 is a possible D gene (6 bases). The CDR3 consists of 14 residues. Germline CDR1 reads SGHDN; CDR2 reads FVKESK. The V end was cut by 4 bases, the J end by 10 bases, with 20 bases between. CDR3 in amino acids: CASSPRGSWSRQYF. For the CDR3, the DNA is TGTGCCAGCAGCCCCAGGGGTTCGTGGAGTCGACAGTACTTC. Supplemented by reference TRBV14 and TRBJ2-7, the full variable domain reads EAGVTQFPSHSVIEKGQTVTLRCDPISGHDNLYWYRRVMGKEIKFLLHFVKESKQDESGMPNNRFLAERTGGTYSTLKVQPAELEDSGVYFCASSPRGSWSRQYFGPGTRLTVT.

A remark on this clone: The final CDR3 position lacks the conserved phenylalanine or tryptophan, pointing to a likely read error. The V call is TRBV7-3, the J call TRBJ1-1; the D gene is possibly TRBD1 (6 bases). Looked up from germline, CDR1 is SGHTA and CDR2 is FQGTGA. Trimming took 4 bases from V and 4 from J, leaving 13 bases between them. The length of the CDR3 is 14 residues. The CDR3 here is CASSSNRDGTEAFL. CDR3 nucleotides: TGTGCCAGCAGCTCAAACAGGGACGGCACTGAAGCTTTCCTT.

The chain joins TRBV6-5 to TRBJ2-7; the D gene is possibly TRBD1 (6 bases). This CDR3 has 14 amino acids. Germline CDR1 MNHEY, CDR2 SVGAGI. Trimming stripped 4 bases from V and 8 bases from J, with 18 bases between. The CDR3 nucleotides read TGTGCCAGCAGTTCGGGGACAACCCTAAAACAGCAGTACTTC. The encoded protein is CASSSGTTLKQQYF.

DNA of the CDR3: TGTGCCTGGAGTGCCACTCGACAGTCTAATGCTTTCTTT. It codes for CAWSATRQSNAFF. The gene calls are TRBV30 and TRBJ1-1; TRBD1 is a possible D gene (5 bases). V lost 1 base to trimming and J lost 11 bases, with 17 bases between them. The germline V gene has CDR1 GTSNPN and CDR2 SVGIG (reference sequence). The CDR3 consists of 13 residues.

This clone has only one observation. V is TRBV14 and J is TRBJ2-1, with TRBD2 matching 8 bases. V lost 3 bases to trimming and J lost 1 base; unmatched junction nucleotides: 2. This CDR3 spans 15 amino acids. CDR1 and CDR2 from the germline V gene are SGHDN and FVKESK. In DNA form, the CDR3 reads TGTGCCAGCAGCCAGATAGCGGGATCCTACAATGAGCAGTTCTTC. Its protein is CASSQIAGSYNEQFF.

The V call is TRBV6-6, the J call TRBJ2-3, with TRBD2 as a possible D gene (5 bases). Per germline, CDR1 MNHNY and CDR2 SVGAGI (reference sequence). CDR3 length: 14 residues. V lost 6 bases and J 4 bases, leaving 14 bases between the germline ends. CDR3 in amino acids: CASRSAGAADTQYF. Written as DNA, the CDR3 is TGTGCCAGCAGGTCCGCGGGCGCGGCAGATACGCAGTATTTT.

A single count supports this clone. The chain joins TRBV25-1 to TRBJ1-5; TRBD1 might be the D (5 bases). CDR3 size: 14 residues. Trimming took 3 bases from V and 4 from J, leaving 10 bases between them. Germline V gene lookup returns CDR1 MGHDK and CDR2 SYGVNS. Here the CDR3 reads CASSDSGRNQPQHF. CDR3 in DNA: TGTGCCAGCAGTGATTCGGGGCGTAATCAGCCCCAGCATTTT.

The V and J genes are TRBV11-2 and TRBJ1-2, with unresolved D. V shed 0 bases and J shed 0 bases, with 11 bases lying between them. From germline, CDR1 is SGHAT and CDR2 FQNNGV. This CDR3 region has 16 residues. CDR3 in DNA: TGTGCCAGCAGCTTAGATTTACAGAGAGCTAACTATGGCTACACCTTC. Protein sequence: CASSLDLQRANYGYTF.

V gene TRBV28 combines with J gene TRBJ1-1; 9 nucleotides align to TRBD1. The CDR3 length is 15 residues. The germline gives CDR1 MDHEN, CDR2 SYDVKM. The V segment lost 2 bases and the J segment 5 bases; nucleotides outside the gene matches: 6. The CDR3 region is CASSLNRGRGTEAFF. The CDR3 DNA sequence: TGTGCCAGCAGTTTAAACAGGGGGCGAGGGACTGAAGCTTTCTTT.

The chain carries TRBV7-9 and TRBJ2-1, with D uncertain. Trimming pared 0 bases from V and 4 bases from J, leaving 13 bases between. The germline CDR1 and CDR2 sequences are SEHNR and FQNEAQ (reference sequence). The CDR3 totals 16 residues. The CDR3 is CASSLARQPLYNEQFF. The CDR3 DNA sequence: TGTGCCAGCAGCTTAGCGCGGCAGCCCCTGTACAATGAGCAGTTCTTC.

The chain recombines TRBV4-1 with TRBJ1-2, with TRBD1 matching over 7 bases. V lost 1 base and J lost 0; bases outside the gene matches: 5. Germline V gene lookup returns CDR1 MGHRA and CDR2 YSYEKL. The length of the CDR3 is 16 residues. DNA of the CDR3: TGCGCCAGCAGCCAAGGGCTAGGGACAGCTAACTATGGCTACACCTTC. It specifies CASSQGLGTANYGYTF.

The chain joins TRBV7-3 to TRBJ2-1; 12 bases are a match to TRBD2. Germline CDR1 SGHTA, CDR2 FQGTGA. With 5 bases clipped from V and 9 bases from J, the junction kept 8 bases outside the gene matches. This CDR3 is 15 amino acids long. The CDR3 nucleotides read TGTGCCAGCAGCCCAGGACTAGCGGGACTTACTGAGCAGTTCTTC. It is translated as CASSPGLAGLTEQFF.

The chain is built from TRBV6-6 and TRBJ2-7; 13 nucleotides match TRBD2. The germline gives CDR1 MNHNY, CDR2 SVGAGI (reference sequence). Trimming cost V 6 bases and J 6 bases; bases outside gene matches: 5. CDR3 length equals 14 residues. The CDR3 loop reads CASSGLAGVGEQYF. DNA of the CDR3: TGTGCCAGCAGCGGACTAGCGGGAGTCGGCGAGCAGTACTTC.

The J gene is TRBJ2-6, the V gene TRBV18, with 9 bases that match TRBD1. This CDR3 is 18 amino acids long. Germline loops: CDR1 KGHSH, CDR2 LQKENI. J lost 0 bases, V lost 3 bases, and 6 bases had no gene match. CDR3 sequence reads: CASSPTGTGYSGANVLTF. In nucleotides, the CDR3 is TGTGCCAGCTCACCCACCGGGACAGGGTACTCTGGGGCCAACGTCCTGACTTTC.

This chain links TRBV7-2 with TRBJ2-1; D not resolved. Looked up from germline, CDR1 is SGHTA and CDR2 is FQGNSA. The CDR3 covers 16 residues. V lost 2 bases, J lost 4 bases, and 15 bases lay in between. The CDR3, as DNA: TGTGCCAGCAGCTTAATCGGTATCGTTGGGTACAATGAGCAGTTCTTC. Its protein is CASSLIGIVGYNEQFF. Complete variable domain (other parts from reference TRBV7-2 and TRBJ2-1): GAGVSQSPSNKVTEKGKDVELRCDPISGHTALYWYRQSLGQGLEFLIYFQGNSAPDKSGLPSDRFSAERTGGSVSTLTIQRTQQEDSAVYLCASSLIGIVGYNEQFFGPGTRLTVL.

This rearrangement joins TRBV5-4 to TRBJ2-5, with TRBD2 identical over 9 bases. The germline gives CDR1 SGHNT, CDR2 YYREEE (reference sequence). The CDR3 consists of 14 residues. Trimming at V came to 4 bases and at J to 2 bases, leaving 3 bases not matched to a gene. As DNA, the CDR3 is TGTGCCAGCAGCGAGCGGGGGGAGCAAGAGACCCAGTACTTC. Amino acid sequence: CASSERGEQETQYF.

A remark on this clone: The identical CDR3 is also encoded by other nucleotide sequences in the sample. The rearrangement links TRBV5-6 to TRBJ2-5; possible D gene TRBD1, 6 bases. Trimming cost V 1 base and J 2 bases, with 6 bases left between them. The CDR3 totals 13 residues. Germline V lookup: CDR1 SGHDT, CDR2 YYEEEE. The CDR3 loop reads CASSLRGQETQYF. The CDR3 DNA follows: TGTGCCAGCAGCTTGAGGGGGCAAGAGACCCAGTACTTC.

The J gene is TRBJ1-2, the V gene TRBV5-4; D unresolved. The V gene's germline CDR1 is SGHNT and CDR2 YYREEE (reference sequence). The CDR3 length is 14 residues. V lost 4 bases to trimming and J lost 2 bases, with 12 bases between them. The CDR3 region has the DNA TGTGCCAGCAGCGATAAAAGGGTGAACTATGGCTACACCTTC. Protein: CASSDKRVNYGYTF. The full variable domain, rest sourced from reference TRBV5-4 and TRBJ1-2, is ETGVTQSPTHLIKTRGQQVTLRCSSQSGHNTVSWYQQALGQGPQFIFQYYREEENGRGNFPPRFSGLQFPNYSSELNVNALELDDSALYLCASSDKRVNYGYTFGSGTRLTVV.

This clone is a singleton in its sample. Other DNA variants within this sample encode the same CDR3. The V and J genes are TRBV5-1 and TRBJ1-5, with unresolved D. The CDR3 extends over 13 amino acids. V was trimmed by 1 base and J by 1 base, leaving 3 bases between them. The germline gives CDR1 SGHRS, CDR2 YFSETQ. CDR3 nucleotides: TGCGCCAGCAGCTTGTACAGCAATCAGCCCCAGCATTTT. Amino acid sequence: CASSLYSNQPQHF.

The gene calls are TRBV7-9 and TRBJ1-1; 9 nucleotides match TRBD1. The CDR3 contains 12 residues. V shed 5 bases, J shed 11 bases, and the junction held 6 bases outside the gene matches. The germline gives CDR1 SEHNR, CDR2 FQNEAQ (reference sequence). For the CDR3, the DNA is TGTGCCAGCAGCACGGGACAGGGAGGGGCTTTCTTT. Protein: CASSTGQGGAFF.

V usage is TRBV11-1 and J usage is TRBJ2-7; D call uncertain. Germline assignment: CDR1 SGHAT and CDR2 FQDESV (reference sequence). The V end lost 1 base, the J end lost 5 bases, and 15 bases lay between the germline ends. There are 15 residues in the CDR3. This chain's CDR3 is CASSLDPRKADEQYF. In DNA form, the CDR3 reads TGTGCCAGCAGCTTAGACCCCCGGAAGGCAGACGAGCAGTACTTC. Full variable domain (missing parts from reference TRBV11-1 and TRBJ2-7): EAEVAQSPRYKITEKSQAVAFWCDPISGHATLYWYRQILGQGPELLVQFQDESVVDDSQLPKDRFSAERLKGVDSTLKIQPAELGDSAMYLCASSLDPRKADEQYFGPGTRLTVT.

This sequence joins TRBV28 and TRBJ1-4; 9 bases line up with TRBD1. Germline CDR1 reads MDHEN; CDR2 reads SYDVKM. This CDR3 contains 14 residues. After removal of 3 bases from V and 8 bases from J, the junction contained 4 bases not matched to a gene. As DNA, the CDR3 is TGTGCCAGCAGTTTCGGACAGGGGAGGGAAAAACTGTTTTTT. Its protein is CASSFGQGREKLFF.